This record concerns one TCR beta chain sequence. The data are from a study of kidney transplant recipient with SARS-CoV-2 infection. Using its own MiXCR run on the reads, TCRdb lists one record per CDR3 protein. The sample lists 200,000 to 300,000 distinct CDR3 sequences, about 28% seen once, with less than 8.5% in the top ten. Germline lookup yields CDR1 SSHAT and CDR2 FNYEAQ (reference sequence). Trimming stripped 5 bases from V and 4 bases from J, with 23 bases between. This CDR3 spans 17 amino acids. The receptor comes from a male patient aged 30 to 40 who had COVID-19 and was a kidney transplant recipient. Some of the T cells may derive from the graft donor. Sample: a blood sample, taken at baseline and between days 110 and 120 from a kidney transplant recipient. This chain joins TRBV7-7 and TRBJ1-2, with no clear D. The CDR3 sequence: CASSKLVKCRRTYGYTF. The CDR3, as DNA: TGTGCCAGCAGCAAATTAGTTAAGTGCCGAAGGACCTATGGCTACACCTTC.